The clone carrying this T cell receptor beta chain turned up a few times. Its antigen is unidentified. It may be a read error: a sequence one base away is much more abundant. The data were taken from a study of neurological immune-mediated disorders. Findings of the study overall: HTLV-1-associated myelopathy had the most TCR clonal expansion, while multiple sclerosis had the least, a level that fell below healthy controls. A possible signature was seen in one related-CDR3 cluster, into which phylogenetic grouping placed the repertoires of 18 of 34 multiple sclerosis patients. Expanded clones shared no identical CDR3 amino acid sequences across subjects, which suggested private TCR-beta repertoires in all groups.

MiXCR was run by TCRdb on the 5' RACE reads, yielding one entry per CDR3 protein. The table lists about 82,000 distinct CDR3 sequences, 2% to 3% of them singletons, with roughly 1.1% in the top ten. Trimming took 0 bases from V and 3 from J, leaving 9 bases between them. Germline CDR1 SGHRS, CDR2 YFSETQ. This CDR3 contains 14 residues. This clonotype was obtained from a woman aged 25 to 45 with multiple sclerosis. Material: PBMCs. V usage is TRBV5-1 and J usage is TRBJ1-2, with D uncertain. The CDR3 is CASSLGKDDYGYTF. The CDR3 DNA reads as TGCGCCAGCAGCTTGGGAAAGGATGACTATGGCTACACCTTC.